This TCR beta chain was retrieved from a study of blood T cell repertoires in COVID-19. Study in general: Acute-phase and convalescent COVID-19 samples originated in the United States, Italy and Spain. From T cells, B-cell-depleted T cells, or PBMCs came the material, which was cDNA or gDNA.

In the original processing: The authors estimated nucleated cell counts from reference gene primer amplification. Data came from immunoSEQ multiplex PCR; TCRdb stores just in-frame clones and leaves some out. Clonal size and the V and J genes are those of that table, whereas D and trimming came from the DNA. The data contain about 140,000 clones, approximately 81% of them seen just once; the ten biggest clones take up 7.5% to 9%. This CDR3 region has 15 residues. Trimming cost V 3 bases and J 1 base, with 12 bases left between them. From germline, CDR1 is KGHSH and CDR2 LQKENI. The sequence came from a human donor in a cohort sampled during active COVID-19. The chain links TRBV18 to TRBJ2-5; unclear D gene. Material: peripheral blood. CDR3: CASSPSLRFQETQYF. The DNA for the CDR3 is TGTGCCAGCTCACCGTCGTTGAGATTCCAAGAGACCCAGTACTTC.